This paragraph covers one TCR beta chain sequence. The source of the PBMCs was less than 12 ml of fresh peripheral blood. This sample stems from a study of T cells in Graves' hyperthyroidism and ophthalmopathy. Turning to the study itself: At initial diagnosis, before any treatment had begun, peripheral blood was obtained.

Using RNA transcripts as the source, TCR beta CDR3 regions were amplified. Initially, a first-round RT-PCR of the TCR CDR3 employed the HTBI primer set. TCRdb independently ran MiXCR on the multiplex PCR reads; one entry per CDR3 protein. The profile shows approximately 430,000 distinct CDR3 sequences, approximately 15% of them singletons. The CDR3 runs to 15 residues. The trim removed 0 bases at V and 5 bases at J, leaving 7 bases unmatched. Per germline, CDR1 LGHNA and CDR2 YSLEER. This sequence joins TRBV4-3 and TRBJ2-7, with TRBD1 identical over 7 bases. The sequencing sample was made of blood. This TCR was recovered from a woman aged 18-29 years with Graves' hyperthyroidism. CDR3 amino acids: CASSQERQGIHEQYF. The DNA for the CDR3 is TGCGCCAGCAGCCAAGAGCGACAGGGTATTCACGAGCAGTACTTC.